The T cell receptor beta chain described here comes from a study of blood T cell repertoires in COVID-19. Study-level information: The United States, Italy and Spain supplied acute and convalescent COVID-19 samples. PBMCs, B-cell-depleted T cells, or T cells were the source of the cDNA or gDNA that made up the material.

This clone was counted a single time. In the original analysis: Reference gene primer amplification gave nucleated cell count estimates. The assay was immunoSEQ multiplex PCR, and TCRdb's table has in-frame clones only and misses some. The V and J calls and clone size were taken over from that table, and D and trimming were inferred from the DNA. The sample yields 70,000 to 95,000 clones, roughly 89% seen once. Sequenced: peripheral blood. The TCR originated in a woman older than 75 with active COVID-19.

CDR3 protein: CATNREWETQYF. For the CDR3, the DNA is TGTGCCACCAACCGGGAGTGGGAGACCCAGTACTTC. The chain links TRBV7-2 to TRBJ2-5, with a possible D match to TRBD2 (6 bases). This CDR3 region has 12 residues. The ends were cut back, 10 bases at V and 5 bases at J, with 14 bases in the middle. Per germline, CDR1 SGHTA and CDR2 FQGNSA.